This TCR beta chain was identified during a study of T-cell memory formation after mild COVID-19. Study-level points and caveats: CD4+ clones that contracted lay mainly in CM and EM; CD8+ ones lay in EMRA. Some clones that responded were present in memory (sampled pre-infection), which suggests cross-reactive memory joined.

Germline V CDR1 and CDR2: SGHVS, FNYEAQ. This CDR3 is 13 amino acids long. Constant-segment primers served in 5'RACE that generated TCR alpha and TCR beta cDNA libraries bearing sample barcodes and UMIs. Each CDR3 protein gets one entry after TCRdb re-called the 5' RACE reads with MiXCR. This sample yields about 49,000 distinct CDR3 sequences, of which 7% to 8% are seen a single time; roughly 1.5% belongs to the top ten. About this clonotype itself: Its antigen is as yet unknown. The junction departs from germline at one end; a sequencing error may be responsible.

Sequences were obtained from PBMCs or a T cell subset sorted from them (not recorded which). This TCR was recovered from a man aged 18 to 30 who had mild COVID-19 (a few samples of this study predate the infection). Cell type and time point are not known. This chain joins TRBV7-6 and TRBJ1-5, with 8 nucleotides matching TRBD1. The CDR3 sequence is CDSSGQGSQPQHF. Written as DNA, the CDR3 is TGTGACAGCAGCGGACAGGGTAGCCAGCCCCAGCATTTT.